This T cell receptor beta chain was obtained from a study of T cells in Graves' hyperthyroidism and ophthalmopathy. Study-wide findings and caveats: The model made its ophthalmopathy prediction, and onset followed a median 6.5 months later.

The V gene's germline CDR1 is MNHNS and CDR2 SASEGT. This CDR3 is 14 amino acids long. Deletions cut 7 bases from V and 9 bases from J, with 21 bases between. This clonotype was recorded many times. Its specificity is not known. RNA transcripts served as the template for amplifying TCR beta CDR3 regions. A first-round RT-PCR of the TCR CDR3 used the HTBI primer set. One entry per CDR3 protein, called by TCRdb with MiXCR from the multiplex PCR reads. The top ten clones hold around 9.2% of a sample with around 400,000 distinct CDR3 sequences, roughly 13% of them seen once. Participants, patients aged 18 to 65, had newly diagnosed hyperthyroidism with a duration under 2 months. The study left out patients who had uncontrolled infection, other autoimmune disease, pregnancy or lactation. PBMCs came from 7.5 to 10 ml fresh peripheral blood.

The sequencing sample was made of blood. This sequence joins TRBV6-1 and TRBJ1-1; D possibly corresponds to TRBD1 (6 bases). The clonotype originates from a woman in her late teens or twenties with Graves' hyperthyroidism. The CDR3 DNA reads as TGTGCCAGCACCACGGAGGGAGGGGGTTCGCAAGCTTTCTTT. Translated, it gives CASTTEGGGSQAFF.